This T cell receptor (beta chain) was recorded in a study of blood T cell repertoires in COVID-19. Looking at the study overall: The study drew acute and convalescent COVID-19 samples from the United States, Italy and Spain. Nucleic acid was either cDNA or gDNA, and it came from T cells, B-cell-depleted T cells, or PBMCs.

In the authors' workflow: How many nucleated cells were present was estimated from reference gene primer amplification. Clones were sequenced by immunoSEQ multiplex PCR, and TCRdb holds only the in-frame ones, with some missing. V and J calls and clone size are as listed in that table; D and trimming were resolved from the DNA. The sample gives over 50,000 clones, approximately 91% of which show up once; roughly 6.5% is in the top ten. In germline, CDR1 is SNHLY, CDR2 FYNNEI. The CDR3 extends over 11 amino acids. The V gene lost 2 bases and the J gene lost 7 bases, with 6 bases spanning the gap. Sequencing used peripheral blood. The genes are TRBV2 and TRBJ2-7; D gene ambiguous. The receptor's source is a man aged 45-65 years with active COVID-19. This CDR3 is CASSELREQYF. CDR3 coding DNA: TGTGCCAGCAGTGAATTGCGGGAGCAGTACTTC.